Listed below are T cell receptor beta chains from one sample, sequenced in a study of T cell repertoires in cytomegalovirus infection. For these TCRs, the target antigens are not known. TCRdb processed the reads anew with MiXCR; each CDR3 protein has one entry. The table has 57,000 or so distinct CDR3 sequences, roughly a third seen once. Sequencing used PBMCs, sequenced either directly or after in vitro stimulation (not recorded which). All receptors come from a human donor in good health (CMV status not recorded). Some clones in this sample may be carry-over from other donors' samples. Each CDR3 is given with its conserved first and last residue. The D gene is left open where the match is weak. Where a row states a size, it is once, few, many or the class of an expanded clone; other rows omit it.

CDR3aa	CDR3nt	d_gene	abundance	v_gene	j_gene
CASSFRGRASGNEQFF	TGTGCCAGCAGCTTTAGGGGGAGGGCCTCAGGGAATGAGCAGTTCTTC	-	-	TRBV7-2	TRBJ2-1
CASRDLGKGVGEKLFF	TGTGCCAGCCGGGACTTAGGGAAGGGCGTCGGTGAAAAACTGTTTTTT	-	-	TRBV6-5	TRBJ1-4
CASTPGVGRGPQHF	TGTGCCAGCACTCCCGGAGTAGGGAGGGGGCCCCAGCATTTT	-	many	TRBV12-3/TRBV12-4	TRBJ1-5
CASSKATSNQPQHF	TGTGCCAGTAGTAAGGCGACCAGCAATCAGCCCCAGCATTTT	-	-	TRBV2	TRBJ1-5
CAISEGRGLRNEQYF	TGTGCCATCAGTGAGGGCAGGGGGCTACGTAACGAGCAGTACTTC	TRBD1	-	TRBV10-3	TRBJ2-7
CSARANEQFF	TGCAGTGCTAGAGCCAATGAGCAGTTCTTC	-	-	TRBV20-1	TRBJ2-1
CASAASGAAGEQYF	TGTGCCAGCGCGGCCAGCGGGGCGGCGGGCGAGCAGTACTTC	TRBD2	few	TRBV7-2	TRBJ2-7
CASSSFGRPSGANVLTF	TGTGCCAGCAGTTCCTTTGGACGGCCCTCTGGGGCCAACGTCCTGACTTTC	-	-	TRBV6-5	TRBJ2-6
CASRPPLAVQETQYF	TGTGCCAGCAGGCCACCCCTAGCGGTCCAAGAGACCCAGTACTTC	TRBD2	-	TRBV6-2/TRBV6-3	TRBJ2-5
CASSFPSTSGTYNEQFF	TGTGCCAGCAGTTTCCCTTCGACTAGCGGCACCTACAATGAGCAGTTCTTC	TRBD2	few	TRBV27	TRBJ2-1
CASSRQITYEQYF	TGTGCCAGCAGTAGACAGATAACCTACGAGCAGTACTTC	-	many	TRBV28	TRBJ2-7
CASSPAGGDQETQYF	TGTGCCAGCAGCCCAGCGGGGGGGGACCAAGAGACCCAGTACTTC	TRBD2	-	TRBV7-9	TRBJ2-5
CASSQVSGGAYNSPLHF	TGTGCCAGCAGCCAAGTTTCGGGGGGAGCCTATAATTCACCCCTCCACTTT	-	few	TRBV4-2	TRBJ1-6
CASSLEGTTDTQYF	TGTGCCAGCAGCTTAGAGGGGACCACAGATACGCAGTATTTT	-	-	TRBV7-2	TRBJ2-3
CSAPMATQPKDTQYF	TGCAGTGCCCCGATGGCTACTCAACCCAAAGATACGCAGTATTTT	-	-	TRBV20-1	TRBJ2-3
CASSYSGEVYSDYLDTEAFF	TGTGCCAGCAGCTACTCAGGCGAGGTCTACTCTGACTACTTGGACACTGAAGCTTTCTTT	-	many	TRBV7-2	TRBJ1-1
CASGEVVSTDTQYF	TGTGCCAGCGGAGAAGTGGTTAGCACAGATACGCAGTATTTT	-	-	TRBV2	TRBJ2-3
CASSGAISYNSPLHF	TGCGCCAGCAGCGGGGCGATCTCCTATAATTCACCCCTCCACTTT	-	-	TRBV5-1	TRBJ1-6
CATTSAGDYNEQFF	TGTGCCACCACTTCAGCAGGAGACTACAATGAGCAGTTCTTC	-	-	TRBV24-1	TRBJ2-1
CASSRGQLAVYEQYF	TGTGCCAGCAGTCGAGGGCAACTAGCGGTCTACGAGCAGTACTTC	TRBD2	-	TRBV7-6	TRBJ2-7
CASRLGLYTEAFF	TGTGCCAGCAGACTTGGGCTGTACACTGAAGCTTTCTTT	-	few	TRBV7-2	TRBJ1-1
CASSVGPQYF	TGTGCCAGCAGTGTGGGCCCCCAGTACTTC	-	-	TRBV2	TRBJ2-5
CASTKLVRQGRQPQHF	TGTGCCAGCACCAAGCTGGTAAGGCAGGGGAGGCAGCCCCAGCATTTT	-	few	TRBV7-8	TRBJ1-5
CASSFKGSAEAFF	TGTGCCAGCAGCTTTAAGGGATCCGCTGAAGCTTTCTTT	-	-	TRBV5-4	TRBJ1-1
CASSLWAVRSYNSPLHF	TGTGCCAGCAGCTTATGGGCAGTGCGCTCCTATAATTCACCCCTCCACTTT	-	-	TRBV7-8	TRBJ1-6
CASSSVGGWTDTQYF	TGTGCCAGCAGCTCGGTAGGGGGCTGGACAGATACGCAGTATTTT	TRBD1	many	TRBV7-2	TRBJ2-3
CSATLPGNEQFF	TGCAGTGCTACCCTTCCGGGGAATGAGCAGTTCTTC	-	-	TRBV20-1	TRBJ2-1
CSAIPLNAAALEAFF	TGCAGTGCTATTCCCTTAAATGCGGCAGCACTTGAAGCTTTCTTT	-	-	TRBV20-1	TRBJ1-1
CASNNSDRRFSGNTIYF	TGTGCCAGCAACAACTCCGACAGACGATTCTCTGGAAACACCATATATTTT	-	few	TRBV28	TRBJ1-3
CASSFERRSTKIDQPQHF	TGTGCCAGCAGTTTCGAAAGAAGGTCCACCAAGATAGATCAGCCCCAGCATTTT	-	-	TRBV28	TRBJ1-5
CSVGLAAAYNEQFF	TGCAGCGTTGGTCTAGCGGCAGCCTACAATGAGCAGTTCTTC	TRBD2	-	TRBV29-1	TRBJ2-1
CASSLGSGGGNEQYF	TGTGCCAGCAGCTTAGGGAGCGGAGGGGGCAACGAGCAGTACTTC	-	-	TRBV11-2	TRBJ2-7
CASSFLVGSYEKLFF	TGTGCCAGCAGCTTCCTAGTGGGGTCGTATGAAAAACTGTTTTTT	-	-	TRBV7-2	TRBJ1-4
CASSEARGTENSPLHF	TGTGCCAGCAGCGAGGCCCGGGGGACAGAGAATTCACCCCTCCACTTT	TRBD1	few	TRBV9	TRBJ1-6
CASSSGTGAYEQYF	TGTGCCAGCAGCTCGGGGACAGGGGCCTACGAGCAGTACTTC	TRBD1	-	TRBV7-2	TRBJ2-7
CASSPFLAGNTGELFF	TGTGCCAGCAGCCCATTTCTAGCGGGAAACACCGGGGAGCTGTTTTTT	TRBD2	-	TRBV7-3	TRBJ2-2
CASIGQDDYGYTF	TGTGCCAGCATTGGGCAGGACGACTATGGCTACACCTTC	-	-	TRBV27	TRBJ1-2
CASSLGSQETQYF	TGTGCCAGCAGCTTGGGAAGTCAGGAGACCCAGTACTTC	-	-	TRBV5-5	TRBJ2-5
CASTRDGEAKNIQYF	TGTGCCAGTACGAGGGATGGGGAGGCCAAAAACATTCAGTACTTC	-	few	TRBV19	TRBJ2-4
CSASRSANEKLFF	TGCAGTGCTTCGAGGTCGGCTAATGAAAAACTGTTTTTT	-	-	TRBV20-1	TRBJ1-4
CASSQGSGSSYEQYF	TGTGCCAGCAGCCAAGGGAGCGGGAGCAGCTACGAGCAGTACTTC	TRBD2	few	TRBV3-1	TRBJ2-7
CASSLGAGLYGYTF	TGTGCCAGCAGTTTAGGTGCGGGACTCTATGGCTACACCTTC	-	-	TRBV27	TRBJ1-2